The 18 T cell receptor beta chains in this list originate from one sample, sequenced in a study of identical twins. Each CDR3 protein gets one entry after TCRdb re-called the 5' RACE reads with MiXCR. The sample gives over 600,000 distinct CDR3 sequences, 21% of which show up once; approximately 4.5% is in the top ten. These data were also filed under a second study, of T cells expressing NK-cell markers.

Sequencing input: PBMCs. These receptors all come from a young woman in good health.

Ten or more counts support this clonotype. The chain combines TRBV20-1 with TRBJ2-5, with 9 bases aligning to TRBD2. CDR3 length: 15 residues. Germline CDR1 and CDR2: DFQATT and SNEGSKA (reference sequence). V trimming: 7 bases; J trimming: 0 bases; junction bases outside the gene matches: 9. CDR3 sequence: CSGATSGGYQETQYF. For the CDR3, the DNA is TGCAGTGGGGCGACTAGCGGAGGGTACCAAGAGACCCAGTACTTC.

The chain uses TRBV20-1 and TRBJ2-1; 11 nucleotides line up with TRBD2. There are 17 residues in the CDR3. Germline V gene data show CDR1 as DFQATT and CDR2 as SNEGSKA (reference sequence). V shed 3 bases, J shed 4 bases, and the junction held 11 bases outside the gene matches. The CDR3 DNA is TGCAGTGCTAGTTCGAGTTTAGCGGGGGGGAAATACAATGAGCAGTTCTTC. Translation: CSASSSLAGGKYNEQFF.

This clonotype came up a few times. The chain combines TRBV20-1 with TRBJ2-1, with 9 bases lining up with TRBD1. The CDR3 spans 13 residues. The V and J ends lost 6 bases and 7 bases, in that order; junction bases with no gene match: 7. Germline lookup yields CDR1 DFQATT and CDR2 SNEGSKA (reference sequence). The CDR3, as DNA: TGCAGTGCCAGCGACAGGGGGAGGAATGAGCAGTTCTTC. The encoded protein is CSASDRGRNEQFF.

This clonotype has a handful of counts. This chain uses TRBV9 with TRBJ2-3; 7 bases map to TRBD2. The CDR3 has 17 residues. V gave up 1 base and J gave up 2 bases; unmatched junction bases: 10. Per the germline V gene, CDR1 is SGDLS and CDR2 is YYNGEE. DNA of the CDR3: TGTGCCAGCAGCGTAAATCTTCCAGCGGGGAACACAGATACGCAGTATTTT. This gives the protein CASSVNLPAGNTDTQYF.

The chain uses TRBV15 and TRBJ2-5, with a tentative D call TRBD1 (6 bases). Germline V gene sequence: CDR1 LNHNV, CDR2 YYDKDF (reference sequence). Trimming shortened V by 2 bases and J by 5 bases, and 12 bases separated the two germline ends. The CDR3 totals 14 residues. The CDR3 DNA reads TGTGCCACCAGCAGAACCGGACAGTTGGAGACCCAGTACTTC. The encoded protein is CATSRTGQLETQYF.

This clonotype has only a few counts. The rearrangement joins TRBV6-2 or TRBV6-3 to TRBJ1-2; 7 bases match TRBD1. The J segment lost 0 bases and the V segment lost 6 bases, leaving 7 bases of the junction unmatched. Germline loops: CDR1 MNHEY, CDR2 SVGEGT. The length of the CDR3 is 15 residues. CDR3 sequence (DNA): TGTGCCAGCAGGGCTGGGACAGCAGCTAACTATGGCTACACCTTC. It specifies CASRAGTAANYGYTF.

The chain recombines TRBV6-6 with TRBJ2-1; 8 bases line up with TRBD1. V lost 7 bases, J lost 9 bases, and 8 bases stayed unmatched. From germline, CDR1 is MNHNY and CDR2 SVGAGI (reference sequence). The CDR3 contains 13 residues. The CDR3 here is CASTMTGAGEQFF. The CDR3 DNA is TGTGCCAGCACCATGACAGGGGCGGGTGAGCAGTTCTTC.

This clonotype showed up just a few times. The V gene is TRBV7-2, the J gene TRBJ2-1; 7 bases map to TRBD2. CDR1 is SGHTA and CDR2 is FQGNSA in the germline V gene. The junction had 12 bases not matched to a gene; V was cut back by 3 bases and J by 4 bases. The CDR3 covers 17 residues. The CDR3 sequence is CASSFSGQRPFYNEQFF. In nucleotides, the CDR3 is TGTGCCAGCAGCTTTAGCGGGCAGCGACCCTTTTACAATGAGCAGTTCTTC. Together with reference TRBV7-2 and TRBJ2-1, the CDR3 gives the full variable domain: GAGVSQSPSNKVTEKGKDVELRCDPISGHTALYWYRQSLGQGLEFLIYFQGNSAPDKSGLPSDRFSAERTGGSVSTLTIQRTQQEDSAVYLCASSFSGQRPFYNEQFFGPGTRLTVL.

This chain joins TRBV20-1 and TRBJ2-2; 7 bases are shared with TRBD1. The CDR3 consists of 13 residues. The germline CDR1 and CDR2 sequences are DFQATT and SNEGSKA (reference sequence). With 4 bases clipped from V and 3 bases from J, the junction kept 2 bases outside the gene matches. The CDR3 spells CSANRGYTGELFF. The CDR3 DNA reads TGCAGTGCTAACAGGGGATACACCGGGGAGCTGTTTTTT.

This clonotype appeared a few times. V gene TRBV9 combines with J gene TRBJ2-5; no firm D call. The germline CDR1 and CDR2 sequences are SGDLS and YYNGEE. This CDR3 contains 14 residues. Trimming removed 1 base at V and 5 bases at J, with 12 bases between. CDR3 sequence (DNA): TGTGCCAGCAGCGTAAAACGGGCCAGGGAGACCCAGTACTTC. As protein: CASSVKRARETQYF.

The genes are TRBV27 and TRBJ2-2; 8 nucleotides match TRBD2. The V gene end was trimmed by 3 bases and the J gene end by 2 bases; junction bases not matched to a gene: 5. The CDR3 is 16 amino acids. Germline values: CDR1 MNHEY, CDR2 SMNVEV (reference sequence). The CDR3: CASSFLAGLNTGELFF. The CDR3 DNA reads TGTGCCAGCAGTTTTCTAGCGGGCCTAAACACCGGGGAGCTGTTTTTT.

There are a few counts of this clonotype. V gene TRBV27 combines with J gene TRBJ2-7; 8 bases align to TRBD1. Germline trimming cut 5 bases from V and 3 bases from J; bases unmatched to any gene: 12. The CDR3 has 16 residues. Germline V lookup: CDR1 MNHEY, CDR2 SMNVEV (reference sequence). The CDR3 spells CASSPLAGTGHYEQYF. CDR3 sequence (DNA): TGTGCCAGCAGTCCTCTTGCAGGGACAGGCCACTACGAGCAGTACTTC.

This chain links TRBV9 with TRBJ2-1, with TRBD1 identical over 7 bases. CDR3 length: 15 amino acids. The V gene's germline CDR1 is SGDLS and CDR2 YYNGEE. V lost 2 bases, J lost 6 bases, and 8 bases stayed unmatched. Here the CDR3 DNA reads TGTGCCAGCAGCGTTTTAGGGGGCACGGGCAATGAGCAGTTCTTC. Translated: CASSVLGGTGNEQFF.

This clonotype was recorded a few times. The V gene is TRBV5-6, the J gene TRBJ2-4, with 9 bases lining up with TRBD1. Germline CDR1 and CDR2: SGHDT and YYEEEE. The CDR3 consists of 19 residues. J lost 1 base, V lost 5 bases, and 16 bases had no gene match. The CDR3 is CASRTTGTGMVRAKNIQYF. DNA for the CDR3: TGTGCCAGCAGAACCACCGGGACAGGGATGGTCCGGGCCAAAAACATTCAGTACTTC.

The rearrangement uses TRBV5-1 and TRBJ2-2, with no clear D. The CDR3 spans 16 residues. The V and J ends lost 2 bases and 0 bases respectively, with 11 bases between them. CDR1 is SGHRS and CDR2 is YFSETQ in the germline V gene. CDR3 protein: CASSLGWHPNTGELFF. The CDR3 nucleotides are TGCGCCAGCAGCTTAGGATGGCATCCGAACACCGGGGAGCTGTTTTTT.

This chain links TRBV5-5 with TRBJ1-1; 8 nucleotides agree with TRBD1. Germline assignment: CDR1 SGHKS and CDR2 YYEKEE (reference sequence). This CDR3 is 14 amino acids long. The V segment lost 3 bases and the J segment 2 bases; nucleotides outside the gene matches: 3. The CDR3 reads CASSWTGRNTEAFF. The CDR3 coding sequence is TGTGCCAGCAGCTGGACAGGGAGAAACACTGAAGCTTTCTTT. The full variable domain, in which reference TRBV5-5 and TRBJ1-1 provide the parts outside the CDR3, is DAGVTQSPTHLIKTRGQQVTLRCSPISGHKSVSWYQQVLGQGPQFIFQYYEKEERGRGNFPDRFSARQFPNYSSELNVNALLLGDSALYLCASSWTGRNTEAFFGQGTRLTVV.

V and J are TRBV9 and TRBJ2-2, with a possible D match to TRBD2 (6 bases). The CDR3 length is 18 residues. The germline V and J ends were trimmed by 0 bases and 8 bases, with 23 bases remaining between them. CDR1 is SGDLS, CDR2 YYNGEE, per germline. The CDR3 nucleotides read TGTGCCAGCAGCGTAGAAGTCACCTCTCAAGCGGCGGGGGGGGAGCTGTTTTTT. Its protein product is CASSVEVTSQAAGGELFF.

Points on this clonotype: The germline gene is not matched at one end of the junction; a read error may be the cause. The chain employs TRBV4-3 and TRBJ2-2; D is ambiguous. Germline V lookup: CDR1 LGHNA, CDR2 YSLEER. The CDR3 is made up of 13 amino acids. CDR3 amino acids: CACSQSRSGELFF. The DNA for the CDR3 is TGCGCCTGCAGCCAATCTCGTTCCGGGGAGCTGTTTTTT.